These T cell receptor beta chains were read from a single sample in a study of technical replicates of blood from a few donors. The method was immunoSEQ multiplex PCR; TCRdb's version includes in-frame clones alone and lacks a portion of them. The data show about 48,000 clones, with about 90% seen just once and 3% to 5% held by the top ten. Sequenced material: PBMCs. The receptors stem from a human donor in good health. Some clones in this sample may be carry-over from other donors' samples. Each CDR3 is given with its conserved first and last residue. D genes are given only for firm matches.

d_call	j_call	v_call	cdr3_nt	cdr3_aa
TRBD1	TRBJ2-7	TRBV2	TGTGCCAGCGAGGGGGACAGGTTTTCCTACGAGCAGTACTTC	CASEGDRFSYEQYF
TRBD1	TRBJ2-7	TRBV4-3	TGCGCCAGCAGCAAAACAGGGGGCTTGGGTATTATCCCCTACGAGCAGTACTTC	CASSKTGGLGIIPYEQYF
NA	TRBJ2-1	TRBV4-3	TGCGCCAGCAGCCAATACTTGGACATCTGGTTTGTCAATGAGCAGTTCTTC	CASSQYLDIWFVNEQFF
NA	TRBJ2-3	TRBV5-1	TGCGCCAGCAGCTTGGTTAGCATCTCAGATACGCAGTATTTT	CASSLVSISDTQYF
NA	TRBJ2-7	TRBV11-2	TGTGCCAGCAGCTTCGTTCCGGCGGGGTACGAGCAGTACTTC	CASSFVPAGYEQYF
NA	TRBJ1-5	TRBV6-1	TGTGCCAGCAGGGTTCATCTCGAGCGTAATCAGCCCCAGCATTTT	CASRVHLERNQPQHF
NA	TRBJ1-1	TRBV5-1	TGCGCCAGCAGCTTGGTAGGGGGTCCTGAAGCTTTCTTT	CASSLVGGPEAFF
TRBD1	TRBJ2-7	TRBV12-5	TGTGCTAGTGGTTTGGCGACAGGGTCGAACGAGCAGTACTTC	CASGLATGSNEQYF
NA	TRBJ1-4	TRBV6-1	TGTGCCAGCAGTGAAGGGCTGTTAACTAATGAAAAACTGTTTTTT	CASSEGLLTNEKLFF
NA	TRBJ2-7	TRBV2	TGTGCCAGCAGTGAAGCGCTTCGGGACGAGCAGTACTTC	CASSEALRDEQYF